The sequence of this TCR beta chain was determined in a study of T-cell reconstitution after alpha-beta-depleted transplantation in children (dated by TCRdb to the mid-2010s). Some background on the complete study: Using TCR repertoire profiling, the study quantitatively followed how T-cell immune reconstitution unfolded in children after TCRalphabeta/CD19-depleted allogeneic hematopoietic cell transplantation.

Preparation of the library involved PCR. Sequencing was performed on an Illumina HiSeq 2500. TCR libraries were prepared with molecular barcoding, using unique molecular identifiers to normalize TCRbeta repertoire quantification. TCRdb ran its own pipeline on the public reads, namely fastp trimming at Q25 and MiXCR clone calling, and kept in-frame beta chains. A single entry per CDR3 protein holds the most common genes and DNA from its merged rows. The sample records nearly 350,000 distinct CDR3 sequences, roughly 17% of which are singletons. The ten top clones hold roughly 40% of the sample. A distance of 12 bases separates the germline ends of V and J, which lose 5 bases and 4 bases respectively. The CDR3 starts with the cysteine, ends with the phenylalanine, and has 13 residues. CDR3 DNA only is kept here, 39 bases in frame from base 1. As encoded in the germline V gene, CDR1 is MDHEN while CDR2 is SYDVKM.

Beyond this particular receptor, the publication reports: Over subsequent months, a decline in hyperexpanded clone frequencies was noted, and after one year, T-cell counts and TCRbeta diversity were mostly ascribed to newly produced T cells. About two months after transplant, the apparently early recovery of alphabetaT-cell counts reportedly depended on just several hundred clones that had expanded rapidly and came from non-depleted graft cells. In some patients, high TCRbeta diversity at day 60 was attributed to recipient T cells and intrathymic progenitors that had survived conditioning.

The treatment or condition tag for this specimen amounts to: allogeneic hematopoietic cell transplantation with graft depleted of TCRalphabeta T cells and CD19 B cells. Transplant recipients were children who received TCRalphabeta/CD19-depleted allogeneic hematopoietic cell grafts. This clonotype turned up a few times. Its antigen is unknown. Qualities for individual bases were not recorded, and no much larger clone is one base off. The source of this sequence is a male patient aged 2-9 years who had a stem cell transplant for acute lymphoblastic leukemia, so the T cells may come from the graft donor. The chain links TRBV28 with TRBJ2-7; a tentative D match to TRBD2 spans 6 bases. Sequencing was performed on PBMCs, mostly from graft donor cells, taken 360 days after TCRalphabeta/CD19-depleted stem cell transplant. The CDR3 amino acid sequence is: CASSGDLKYEQYF. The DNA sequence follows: TGTGCCAGCAGTGGGGACTTGAAGTACGAGCAGTACTTC.